A selection of T cell receptor beta chains follows, all from one sample in a study of cytomegalovirus exposure and HLA in healthy donors. TCRdb's copy holds only in-frame clones and misses some; the assay was immunoSEQ multiplex PCR. The repertoire includes some 100,000 clones, roughly 84% of them detected once, and more than 0.95% sits in the top ten. The specimen sequenced was PBMCs. Source of these receptors: a woman aged 18-29 years in good health and CMV-seronegative. Each CDR3 is given with its conserved first and last residue. The order of the fields is D gene, CDR3 length, clone size, J gene, V gene, CDR3 DNA, CDR3 protein. D genes are given only for firm matches. Some rows have no size entry. The others give once, few or many, or a class for an expanded clone.

. | 14 | . | TRBJ2-7 | TRBV7-9 | TGTGCCAGCAGCTTAGGTCCGGGAGTACACGAGCAGTACTTC | CASSLGPGVHEQYF
TRBD1 | 15 | . | TRBJ1-1 | TRBV7-6 | TGTGCCAGCAGCAGGGAGGGACAGGTGAACACTGAAGCTTTCTTT | CASSREGQVNTEAFF
TRBD1 | 15 | . | TRBJ2-3 | TRBV2 | TGTGCCAGCAGGGAGACAGGGTGGGGGACAGATACGCAGTATTTT | CASRETGWGTDTQYF
. | 13 | . | TRBJ1-2 | TRBV28 | TGTGCCAGCAGTTCCGACAGGAACTATGGCTACACCTTC | CASSSDRNYGYTF
TRBD1 | 14 | . | TRBJ1-1 | TRBV7-9 | TGTTCCAGCAGCTTCGGGACAGGGGCCACTGAAGCTTTCTTT | CSSSFGTGATEAFF
. | 13 | few | TRBJ2-5 | TRBV7-6 | TGTGCCAGCAGCTTATTCTTGCAAGAGACCCAGTACTTC | CASSLFLQETQYF
TRBD1 | 14 | few | TRBJ1-5 | TRBV6-5 | TGTGCCAGCAGAGGGGGCGCTGGCAATCAGCCCCAGCATTTT | CASRGGAGNQPQHF
TRBD1 | 15 | . | TRBJ2-3 | TRBV4-3 | TGCGCCAGCAGCCAAACCTCAGGGACAGCAGATACGCAGTATTTT | CASSQTSGTADTQYF
. | 16 | . | TRBJ2-5 | TRBV7-9 | TGTGCCAGCAGCTTCACGCCTATTATCTTCGGAGAGACCCAGTACTTC | CASSFTPIIFGETQYF
. | 18 | . | TRBJ1-1 | TRBV25-1 | TGTGCCAGCAGTGAATCCCGATCCGGGACTCGAAGGAACACTGAAGCTTTCTTT | CASSESRSGTRRNTEAFF
TRBD2 | 22 | . | TRBJ2-1 | TRBV30 | TGTGCCTGGAGTGTACCCACCTCACTAGCGGGGGGTTTTTACTCCTCCTACAATGAGCAGTTCTTC | CAWSVPTSLAGGFYSSYNEQFF
TRBD1 | 18 | . | TRBJ2-7 | TRBV6-4 | TGTGCCAGCAGTGAAGAGGGACAGGGGGCTATCTGGATCTACGAGCAGTACTTC | CASSEEGQGAIWIYEQYF
TRBD2 | 14 | . | TRBJ2-7 | TRBV6-1 | TGTGCCAGCAGTGAAGCTACCGGGACTATAGGGCAGTACTTC | CASSEATGTIGQYF
. | 15 | . | TRBJ2-7 | TRBV28 | TGTGCCAGCAGTCTTACGCAGGGGCGAACCTACGAGCAGTACTTC | CASSLTQGRTYEQYF
. | 15 | . | TRBJ1-1 | TRBV4-1 | TGCGCCAGCAGCCAACGTACAGGATTCTTCACTGAAGCTTTCTTT | CASSQRTGFFTEAFF
. | 14 | . | TRBJ2-5 | TRBV11-2 | TGTGCCAGCAAAAGGGACTTCCTACAAGAGACCCAGTACTTC | CASKRDFLQETQYF
. | 15 | . | TRBJ1-1 | TRBV29-1 | TGCAGCGTTGATTGGGTGGGCCACACGAACACTGAAGCTTTCTTT | CSVDWVGHTNTEAFF
TRBD1 | 17 | . | TRBJ1-2 | TRBV28 | TGTGCCAGCAGTTTATGGACTGTCCCCAGGGGGATTTATGGCTACACCTTC | CASSLWTVPRGIYGYTF
TRBD1 | 16 | once | TRBJ2-5 | TRBV7-2 | TGTGCCAGCAGCATGGGGACAGGGGGCGTCTTCGAGACCCAGTACTTC | CASSMGTGGVFETQYF
. | 14 | few | TRBJ1-5 | TRBV5-8 | TGTGCCAGCAGCTTGCACAGCTTAAATCAGCCCCAGCATTTT | CASSLHSLNQPQHF
TRBD1 | 15 | . | TRBJ1-3 | TRBV10-3 | TGTGCCATCAGTGAGGGGACAGGCTCTGGAAACACCATATATTTT | CAISEGTGSGNTIYF
TRBD1 | 14 | . | TRBJ2-3 | TRBV5-1 | TGCGCCAGCAGCTCACAGGGGGCAGCAGATACGCAGTATTTT | CASSSQGAADTQYF
. | 13 | . | TRBJ2-3 | TRBV19 | TGTGCCAGCTCCCTTATTAGCACAGATACGCAGTATTTT | CASSLISTDTQYF
. | 16 | few | TRBJ2-3 | TRBV7-2 | TGTGCCAGCAGCTTGGAGCTCAGAGGGTCCACAGATACGCAGTATTTT | CASSLELRGSTDTQYF
TRBD2 | 17 | . | TRBJ2-1 | TRBV19 | TGTGCCAGTAGTCCCATAGCGGGAGGGAGCTCCTACAATGAGCAGTTCTTC | CASSPIAGGSSYNEQFF
TRBD2 | 16 | . | TRBJ2-3 | TRBV28 | TGTGCCAGCAGTCGACTAGCGGGAGTGAGTACAGATACGCAGTATTTT | CASSRLAGVSTDTQYF
. | 16 | . | TRBJ2-2 | TRBV9 | TGTGCCAGCAGCGGAGGCTCGGGACTCCCGCCCGGGGAGCTGTTTTTT | CASSGGSGLPPGELFF
TRBD2 | 15 | . | TRBJ2-4 | TRBV7-2 | TGTGCCAGCAGCGCGGGACTAGCGGGGGTAAACATTCGGTACTTC | CASSAGLAGVNIRYF
. | 14 | . | TRBJ2-7 | TRBV5-1 | TGCGCCAGCAGCTTGGGGACTACTTCCTACGAGCAGTACTTC | CASSLGTTSYEQYF
TRBD1 | 14 | . | TRBJ1-1 | TRBV7-2 | TGTGCCGGCAGCGTATACAGGGGGACCACTGAAGCTTTCTTT | CAGSVYRGTTEAFF
. | 15 | . | TRBJ1-5 | TRBV12-1 | TGTGCCAGCAGCCTTACAGGGTTCAAGGATCAGCCCCAGCATTTT | CASSLTGFKDQPQHF
TRBD1 | 14 | . | TRBJ2-1 | TRBV4-1 | TGCGCCAGCAGCAGACAGGGGAAAGTAAATGAGCAGTTCTTC | CASSRQGKVNEQFF
TRBD1 | 15 | . | TRBJ1-2 | TRBV19 | TGTGCCAGTACCCGGGGGACAGTAACTAACTATGGCTACACCTTC | CASTRGTVTNYGYTF
TRBD1 | 13 | . | TRBJ1-1 | TRBV9 | TGTGCTCGCGACAGGGGTTCGAACACTGAAGCTTTCTTT | CARDRGSNTEAFF
TRBD1 | 15 | . | TRBJ2-5 | TRBV7-9 | TGTGCCAGCAGCCCCTACGACAGGGTTAAAGAGACCCAGTACTTC | CASSPYDRVKETQYF
TRBD2 | 16 | once | TRBJ2-3 | TRBV11-2 | TGTGCCAGCAGCACAGGACTAGCCCCTGGCACAGATACGCAGTATTTT | CASSTGLAPGTDTQYF
. | 13 | . | TRBJ2-7 | TRBV6-6 | TGTGCCAGCAGTTACTCAAGAGCGGGCCTACAGTACTTC | CASSYSRAGLQYF
. | 13 | . | TRBJ2-7 | TRBV5-1 | TGCGCCAGCAGCTTGGGGGCTACAAACGAGCAGTACTTC | CASSLGATNEQYF
. | 14 | . | TRBJ2-5 | TRBV6-1 | TGTGCCAGCAGTGTAGAGGGACTCCAAGAGACCCAGTACTTC | CASSVEGLQETQYF
TRBD2 | 16 | . | TRBJ2-1 | TRBV10-3 | TGTGCCATCAGTGAGCCTAGCGGGGGCCCGAACAATGAGCAGTTCTTC | CAISEPSGGPNNEQFF
TRBD1 | 17 | . | TRBJ2-7 | TRBV7-2 | TGTGCCAGCAGCTCACACCCCCGACAGGGATCGGTCGACGAGCAGTATTTC | CASSSHPRQGSVDEQYF
. | 15 | . | TRBJ2-2 | TRBV9 | TGTGCCAGCAGCGTAGAGGGCGGGGTCACCGGGGAGCTGTTTTTT | CASSVEGGVTGELFF
TRBD2 | 17 | . | TRBJ2-1 | TRBV9 | TGTGCCAGCAGCGTCTCCCCGAAGACTAGCGTACCCAATGAGCAGTTCTTC | CASSVSPKTSVPNEQFF
. | 13 | . | TRBJ1-4 | TRBV2 | TGTGCCAGCGTAAGGGGTCCGAATGAAAAACTGTTTTTT | CASVRGPNEKLFF
. | 15 | . | TRBJ2-1 | TRBV4-1 | TGCGCCAGCAGCCAAAAGCGGAGCTCCTACAATGAGCAGTTCTTC | CASSQKRSSYNEQFF
. | 13 | . | TRBJ2-2 | TRBV7-3 | TGTGCCAGCAGCTTAACGAGGAGGGGGGAGCTGTTTTTT | CASSLTRRGELFF
TRBD2 | 15 | . | TRBJ2-1 | TRBV7-2 | TGTGCCAGCAGCTTTCGGGCTAGCGGGAGCGATGAGCAGTTCTTC | CASSFRASGSDEQFF
TRBD2 | 16 | . | TRBJ2-1 | TRBV4-3 | TGCGCCAGCAGCCAAGATCCTAGCGGGGGGGCTAATGAGCAGTTCTTC | CASSQDPSGGANEQFF
TRBD2 | 19 | . | TRBJ2-5 | TRBV11-2 | TGTGCCAGCAGCTCCGACATCCATCGGGCTAGCGGGAGACGAGAGACCCAGTACTTC | CASSSDIHRASGRRETQYF
TRBD2 | 16 | . | TRBJ2-7 | TRBV7-9 | TGTTCCAGCAGCCCATCACTAGCGGAGAGCTCCTACGAGCAGTACTTC | CSSSPSLAESSYEQYF
. | 14 | once | TRBJ1-3 | TRBV2 | TGTGCCAGCAGTGATGACAGTACTGGAAACACCATATATTTT | CASSDDSTGNTIYF